These 20 T cell receptor beta chains originate from one sample sequenced in a study of cytomegalovirus exposure and HLA in healthy donors. PCR used 60 Vbeta primers and 13 Jbeta primers. Some clones are missing from TCRdb's copy, which holds only in-frame ones; the method was immunoSEQ multiplex PCR. Of around 190,000 clones in the sample, just over 75% were seen once. Sequenced material: PBMCs. Receptor source: a young man in good health and CMV-seronegative.

The rearrangement uses TRBV9 and TRBJ1-1; weak D call: TRBD1 (5 bases). This CDR3 is 15 amino acids long. Trimming removed 1 base from V and 4 bases from J, with 14 bases in between. Germline V CDR1 and CDR2: SGDLS, YYNGEE. The CDR3 here is CASSVPGEGSTEAFF. DNA for the CDR3: TGTGCCAGCAGCGTACCTGGGGAGGGGAGCACTGAAGCTTTCTTT.

The gene calls are TRBV2 and TRBJ2-3; perhaps TRBD2 as D (7 bases). The V and J ends lost 4 bases and 6 bases respectively, with 14 bases between them. CDR3 length: 14 amino acids. From germline, CDR1 is SNHLY and CDR2 FYNNEI. CDR3 DNA: TGTGCCAGCAGTGGGGGGGGGCCCCAGGATACGCAGTATTTT. It translates to CASSGGGPQDTQYF.

This clone was recorded only once. This chain uses TRBV4-1 with TRBJ2-1; TRBD2 matches 7 bases. V was pared by 1 base and J by 8 bases, with 14 bases of the junction left unmatched. This CDR3 contains 17 residues. Germline V lookup: CDR1 MGHRA, CDR2 YSYEKL. The CDR3 sequence: CASSQVWLAAGGDEQFF. The CDR3 nucleotides read TGCGCCAGCAGCCAAGTGTGGCTAGCGGCCGGAGGAGATGAGCAGTTCTTC.

The chain combines TRBV21-1 with TRBJ1-5; TRBD1, the D gene given by the table, was not confirmed from the DNA. TRBV21-1 counts as a pseudogene. The CDR3 spans 16 residues. This CDR3 reads CASLRSRVRDTQPQHF. The CDR3 coding sequence is TGTGCCAGCCTTCGATCTAGGGTCAGGGATACTCAGCCCCAGCATTTT.

This clone was recorded only once. This chain uses TRBV5-1 with TRBJ2-2; perhaps TRBD1 as D (5 bases). This CDR3 region has 14 residues. Deletions cut 3 bases from V and 3 bases from J, with 9 bases between. CDR1 is SGHRS, CDR2 YFSETQ, per germline. CDR3 region: CASSSRDYTGELFF. As DNA, the CDR3 is TGCGCCAGCAGCTCCAGGGATTACACCGGGGAGCTGTTTTTT.

This chain uses TRBV7-9 with TRBJ2-7, with 10 bases lining up with TRBD2. Germline CDR1 reads SEHNR; CDR2 reads FQNEAQ (reference sequence). This CDR3 comprises 17 residues. V lost 1 base, J lost 3 bases, and 9 bases stayed unmatched. CDR3: CASSLVLGLAGVYEQYF. The CDR3 DNA is TGTGCCAGCAGCTTAGTGTTGGGCCTAGCGGGAGTCTACGAGCAGTACTTC.

In DNA form, the CDR3 reads TGCGCCAGCAGCTTGGAAAGCGGTAGCTCCTACAATGAGCAGTTCTTC. Translated, it gives CASSLESGSSYNEQFF. This chain joins TRBV5-1 and TRBJ2-1, with a tentative D call TRBD2 (5 bases). The CDR3 extends over 16 amino acids. Germline V CDR1 and CDR2: SGHRS, YFSETQ. V lost 0 bases, J lost 0 bases, and 10 bases lay in between. The full variable domain, completed using reference TRBV5-1 and TRBJ2-1, is KAGVTQTPRYLIKTRGQQVTLSCSPISGHRSVSWYQQTPGQGLQFLFEYFSETQRNKGNFPGRFSGRQFSNSRSEMNVSTLELGDSALYLCASSLESGSSYNEQFFGPGTRLTVL.

This sequence joins TRBV19 and TRBJ2-7; D is ambiguous. This CDR3 has 13 residues. From germline, CDR1 is LNHDA and CDR2 SQIVND (reference sequence). The V and J ends lost 6 bases and 4 bases respectively, with 13 bases between them. The CDR3 protein is CASSTQSGYEQYF. The CDR3 nucleotides read TGTGCCAGTAGCACACAGTCTGGGTACGAGCAGTACTTC.

This clone has just a few counts. The chain has TRBV15 and TRBJ2-7, with D tentatively TRBD1 (6 bases). Trimming left V 3 bases short and J 5 bases short, with 11 bases between. Germline V gene sequence: CDR1 LNHNV, CDR2 YYDKDF (reference sequence). This CDR3 region has 13 residues. The CDR3 region has the DNA TGTGCCACCAGCAGGCTGAACAGGGACGAGCAGTACTTC. Translating it yields CATSRLNRDEQYF.

The chain joins TRBV28 to TRBJ2-7; weak D call: TRBD2 (5 bases). The CDR3 length is 15 residues. Trimming took off 5 bases at V and 2 bases at J, with 16 bases between the two ends. Germline CDR1 and CDR2: MDHEN and SYDVKM. As DNA, the CDR3 is TGTGCCAGCAGTCTTACTAGTCTCGGGGCCTACGAGCAGTACTTC. This gives the protein CASSLTSLGAYEQYF.

The V call is TRBV10-2, the J call TRBJ2-7; 12 nucleotides match TRBD1. The V gene's germline CDR1 is WSHSY and CDR2 SAAADI. With 2 bases clipped from V and 6 bases from J, the junction kept 5 bases outside the gene matches. CDR3 length: 15 residues. The DNA for the CDR3 is TGCGCCAGCAGTGAGGTCGGGACAGGGGGCACCGAGCAGTACTTC. Translated: CASSEVGTGGTEQYF.

V usage is TRBV6-5 and J usage is TRBJ2-7; possibly TRBD1 for D (6 bases). Germline CDR1 MNHEY, CDR2 SVGAGI. This CDR3 contains 15 residues. The V end lost 6 bases, the J end lost 3 bases, and 18 bases lay between the germline ends. CDR3 in amino acids: CASSYHTEGGYEQYF. The CDR3 coding sequence is TGTGCCAGCAGCTACCATACAGAAGGGGGCTACGAGCAGTACTTC.

This clone came up a few times. The chain recombines TRBV10-1 with TRBJ1-1; TRBD1 aligns across 9 bases. The CDR3 sequence is 15 residues long. Germline lookup yields CDR1 WNHNN and CDR2 SYGVQD (reference sequence). V lost 2 bases, J lost 5 bases, and 6 bases stayed unmatched. CDR3 protein: CASSETTGGLTEAFF. Here the CDR3 DNA reads TGCGCCAGCAGTGAGACTACAGGGGGCTTAACTGAAGCTTTCTTT.

The chain uses TRBV6-1 and TRBJ2-7, with D tentatively TRBD2 (5 bases). V gave up 4 bases and J gave up 4 bases, with 11 bases separating them. Germline CDR1 is MNHNS and CDR2 is SASEGT. CDR3 length: 13 amino acids. This chain's CDR3 is CASSGVGRYEQYF. The CDR3 region has the DNA TGTGCCAGCAGTGGAGTTGGGAGATACGAGCAGTACTTC.

This clone was detected once. This chain uses TRBV14 with TRBJ2-1; 9 bases align to TRBD1. The V segment lost 0 bases and the J segment 8 bases; nucleotides outside the gene matches: 17. CDR1 is SGHDN, CDR2 FVKESK, per germline. The CDR3 is made up of 19 amino acids. Here the CDR3 DNA reads TGTGCCAGCAGCCAAGATCAATGCGGGGTAAGGGACAGGGAGGATGAGCAGTTCTTC. Protein: CASSQDQCGVRDREDEQFF.

This clone was seen a handful of times. V gene TRBV29-1 combines with J gene TRBJ2-3; 8 bases line up with TRBD2. CDR1 and CDR2 (germline): SQVTM, ANQGSEA. The CDR3 spans 13 residues. V shed 6 bases, J shed 3 bases, and the junction held 5 bases outside the gene matches. CDR3 nucleotides: TGCAGCGTCGAACCGGGGGGGACAGATACGCAGTATTTT. Protein: CSVEPGGTDTQYF.

The V gene is TRBV6-6, the J gene TRBJ1-1; TRBD1 matches 9 bases. The germline gives CDR1 MNHNY, CDR2 SVGAGI (reference sequence). V was clipped by 10 bases and J by 3 bases; unmatched bases: 6. The CDR3 runs 13 residues. The CDR3: CATDRGDHTEAFF. Written as DNA, the CDR3 is TGTGCCACGGACAGGGGAGACCACACTGAAGCTTTCTTT.

The rearrangement links TRBV7-9 to TRBJ2-7; D unclear. V dropped 1 base and J dropped 0 bases, with 4 bases sitting between them. The CDR3 runs to 13 residues. The germline CDR1 and CDR2 sequences are SEHNR and FQNEAQ (reference sequence). The CDR3, as DNA: TGTGCCAGCAGCTTAGAGAGCTCCTACGAGCAGTACTTC. Translation: CASSLESSYEQYF.

The CDR3 protein is CASSYSKTGGRYGYTF. The CDR3 DNA reads TGTGCCAGCAGTTACTCGAAGACAGGGGGACGCTATGGCTACACCTTC. The V call is TRBV6-5, the J call TRBJ1-2; 9 bases align to TRBD1. Germline assignment: CDR1 MNHEY and CDR2 SVGAGI. V lost 0 bases and J lost 4; bases outside the gene matches: 6. The CDR3 loop spans 16 amino acids.

This chain links TRBV11-3 with TRBJ2-5; a weak D match, TRBD1 (6 bases). TRBJ2-7 matches the DNA end more closely, so the J call is doubtful. The CDR3 contains 14 residues. CDR1 is SGHNT, CDR2 YENEEA, per germline. The CDR3 is CASSFRGTSYEQYF. Here the CDR3 DNA reads TGTGCCAGCAGCTTCAGGGGAACCTCCTACGAGCAGTACTTC.